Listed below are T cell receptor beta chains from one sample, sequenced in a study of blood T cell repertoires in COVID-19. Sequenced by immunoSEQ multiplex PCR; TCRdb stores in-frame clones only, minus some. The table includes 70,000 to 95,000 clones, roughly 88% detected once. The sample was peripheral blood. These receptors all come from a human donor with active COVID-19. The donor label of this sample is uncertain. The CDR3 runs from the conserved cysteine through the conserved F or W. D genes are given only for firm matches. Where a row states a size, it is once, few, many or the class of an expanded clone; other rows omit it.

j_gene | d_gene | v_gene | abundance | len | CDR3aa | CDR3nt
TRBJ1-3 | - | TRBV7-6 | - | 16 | CASSLMGGMAGNTIYF | TGTGCCAGCAGCTTAATGGGGGGAATGGCTGGAAACACCATATATTTT
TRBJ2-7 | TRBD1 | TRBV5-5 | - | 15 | CASSIGQGNGDEQYF | TGTGCCAGCAGCATTGGACAGGGGAATGGAGACGAGCAGTACTTC
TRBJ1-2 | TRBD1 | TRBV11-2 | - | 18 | CASSSPPGQAMPFYGYTF | TGTGCCAGCAGCTCCCCCCCGGGACAGGCGATGCCCTTTTATGGCTACACCTTC
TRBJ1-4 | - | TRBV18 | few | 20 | CASSPRGALGPGPTNEKLFF | TGTGCCAGCTCACCAAGAGGTGCCTTGGGGCCTGGCCCAACTAATGAAAAACTGTTTTTT
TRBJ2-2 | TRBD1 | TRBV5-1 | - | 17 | CASSKSPGQGSLGELFF | TGCGCCAGCAGCAAGAGTCCGGGACAGGGGAGTCTTGGGGAGCTGTTTTTT
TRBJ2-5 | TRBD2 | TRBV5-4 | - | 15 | CASSQGTRIQETQYF | TGTGCCAGCAGCCAGGGGACTAGAATTCAAGAGACCCAGTACTTC
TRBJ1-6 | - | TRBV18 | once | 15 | CASSPYRVDNSPLHF | TGTGCCAGCTCACCGTACAGGGTCGATAATTCACCCCTCCACTTT
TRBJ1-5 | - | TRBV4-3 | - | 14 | CASSQAAGGQPQHF | TGCGCCAGCAGCCAAGCGGCGGGAGGTCAGCCCCAGCATTTT
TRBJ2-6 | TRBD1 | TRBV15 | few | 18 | CATSRGEDRGSGANVLTF | TGTGCCACCAGCAGGGGTGAGGACAGGGGCTCTGGGGCCAACGTCCTGACTTTC
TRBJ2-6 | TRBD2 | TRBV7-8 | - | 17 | CASRTSGGAAGANVLTF | TGTGCCAGCAGGACTAGCGGGGGGGCCGCTGGGGCCAACGTCCTGACTTTC
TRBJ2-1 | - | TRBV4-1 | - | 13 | CASSHFSYNEQFF | TGCGCCAGCAGCCACTTCTCCTACAATGAGCAGTTCTTC
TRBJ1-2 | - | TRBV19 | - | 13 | CASSIPRNYGYTF | TGTGCCAGTAGTATCCCCAGGAACTATGGCTACACCTTC
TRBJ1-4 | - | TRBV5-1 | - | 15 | CASSFGQGTNEKLFF | TGCGCCAGCAGCTTCGGCCAGGGCACTAATGAAAAACTGTTTTTT
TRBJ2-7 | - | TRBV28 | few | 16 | CASSFGLRGSSYEQYF | TGTGCCAGCAGTTTTGGTCTCAGGGGAAGCTCCTACGAGCAGTACTTC
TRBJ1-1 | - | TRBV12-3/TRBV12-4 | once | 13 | CASTQQGIAEAFF | TGTGCCAGCACCCAACAGGGTATAGCTGAAGCTTTCTTT
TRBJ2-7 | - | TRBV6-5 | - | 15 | CASSIPGAGSYEQYF | TGTGCCAGCAGTATCCCTGGGGCAGGATCCTACGAGCAGTACTTC
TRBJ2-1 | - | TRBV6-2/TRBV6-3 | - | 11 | CASSYSDEQFF | TGTGCCAGCAGTTACAGCGATGAGCAGTTCTTC
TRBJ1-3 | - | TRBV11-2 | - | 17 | CASSPARGSYSGNTIYF | TGTGCCAGCAGCCCAGCGAGGGGGTCCTACTCTGGAAACACCATATATTTT
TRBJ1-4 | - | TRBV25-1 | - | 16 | CASSVHFEGYLEKLFF | TGTGCCAGCAGTGTCCATTTCGAGGGCTACCTGGAAAAACTGTTTTTT
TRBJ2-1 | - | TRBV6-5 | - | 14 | CASSKTSQFLEQFF | TGTGCCAGCAGTAAAACCTCACAGTTTCTAGAGCAGTTCTTC